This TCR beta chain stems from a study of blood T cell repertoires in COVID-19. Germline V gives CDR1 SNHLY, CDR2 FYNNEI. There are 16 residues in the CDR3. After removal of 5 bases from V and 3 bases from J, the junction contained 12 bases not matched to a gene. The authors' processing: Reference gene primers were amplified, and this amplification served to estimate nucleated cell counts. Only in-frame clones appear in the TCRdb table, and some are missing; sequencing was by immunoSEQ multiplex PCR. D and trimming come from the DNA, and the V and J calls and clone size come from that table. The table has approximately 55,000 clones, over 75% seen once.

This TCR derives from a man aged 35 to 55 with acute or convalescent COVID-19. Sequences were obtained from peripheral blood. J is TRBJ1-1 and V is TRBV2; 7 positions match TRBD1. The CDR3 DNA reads TGTGCCAGCAGTTCGGACAGGCCGGGGCCAGACACTGAAGCTTTCTTT. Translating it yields CASSSDRPGPDTEAFF.